The 24 T cell receptor beta chains listed next were all sequenced from one sample in a study of beta chain features in type 1 diabetes (dated 2018 in TCRdb). Library preparation was by the immunoSEQ multiplex PCR assay. All of the isolated RNA was reverse transcribed with the High Capacity cDNA Reverse Transcription Kit, so expressed TCRB transcripts were sequenced. TCRdb holds this immuneACCESS table with in-frame rearrangements only. Some clones are missing; in checked studies, unresolved V genes explain under half, and the rest has no known cause. The sample contains 450,000 to 550,000 clones, roughly 31% of them found a single time. The ten top clones hold 0.05% to 0.065% of the sample. The sample taken for sequencing was naive CD4+ T cells from blood. The cell subset or site label corresponds to: true naive CD4+ T cells. These receptors were obtained from a man between 18 and 35 years old in good health.

The chain recombines TRBV29-1 with TRBJ1-4; 9 bases map to TRBD1. The CDR3 covers 14 residues. CDR1 and CDR2 from the germline V gene are SQVTM and ANQGSEA. V lost 5 bases, J lost 5 bases, and 6 bases stayed unmatched. The CDR3 here is CSVSNRGLNEKLFF. CDR3 nucleotide sequence: TGCAGCGTTTCCAACAGGGGGCTGAATGAAAAACTGTTTTTT.

This clone was observed a few times. The chain combines TRBV28 with TRBJ1-2; perhaps TRBD1 as D (5 bases). V lost 8 bases and J lost 5, with 15 bases in between. Germline CDR1 reads MDHEN; CDR2 reads SYDVKM. This CDR3 comprises 13 residues. The CDR3 region has the DNA TGTGCCAGCCAGTCCCCGGGGGTGTATGGCTACACCTTC. This gives the protein CASQSPGVYGYTF.

The sample holds a few counts of this clone. This chain connects TRBV18 to TRBJ1-1; 10 nucleotides line up with TRBD1. V lost 2 bases to trimming and J lost 5 bases; unmatched junction nucleotides: 8. Germline V lookup: CDR1 KGHSH, CDR2 LQKENI. The CDR3 length is 16 residues. The CDR3 DNA reads as TGTGCCAGCTCACCAATGTCGTGGACAGGGGGAACTGAAGCTTTCTTT. This codes for CASSPMSWTGGTEAFF.

This clone was picked up a small number of times. V usage is TRBV30 and J usage is TRBJ1-4, with D unclear. CDR1 and CDR2 from the germline V gene are GTSNPN and SVGIG (reference sequence). The CDR3 extends over 14 amino acids. With 2 bases removed from V and 0 bases from J, the gap between germline ends came to 7 bases. The CDR3 protein is CAWSLSPTNEKLFF. CDR3 nucleotides: TGTGCCTGGAGTCTGTCCCCAACTAATGAAAAACTGTTTTTT.

This clone occurred a few times. This chain joins TRBV29-1 and TRBJ2-3, with 11 bases that match TRBD1. The ends lost 8 bases at V and 5 bases at J; junction bases unmatched: 9. The CDR3 is made up of 14 amino acids. Germline V lookup: CDR1 SQVTM, CDR2 ANQGSEA. The CDR3 nucleotides are TGCAGCATTGGACAGGGGGCAATGAGAGATACGCAGTATTTT. Protein product: CSIGQGAMRDTQYF.

This clone was detected only a few times. The chain carries TRBV12-5 and TRBJ2-7, with 11 positions matching TRBD2. Germline V gene sequence: CDR1 LGHNT, CDR2 FRNRAP. The CDR3 is 17 amino acids. V was pared by 6 bases and J by 0 bases, with 10 bases of the junction left unmatched. CDR3 in amino acids: CASGPIPLAGGSYEQYF. The CDR3 DNA follows: TGTGCTAGTGGCCCGATACCCCTAGCGGGAGGCTCCTACGAGCAGTACTTC.

The rearrangement links TRBV7-8 to TRBJ2-3; perhaps D is TRBD1 or TRBD2 (5 bases each). V lost 5 bases and J 4 bases, leaving 19 bases between the germline ends. The CDR3 is made up of 16 amino acids. Looked up from germline, CDR1 is SGHVS and CDR2 is FQNEAQ. CDR3 sequence: CASSPYGGVRSDTQYF. The DNA for the CDR3 is TGTGCCAGCAGCCCATATGGGGGAGTAAGGTCAGATACGCAGTATTTT.

This clone was found a few times. The chain uses TRBV30 and TRBJ2-1, with D uncertain. The germline V and J ends were trimmed by 3 bases and 2 bases, with 5 bases remaining between them. Germline CDR1 is GTSNPN and CDR2 is SVGIG (reference sequence). The CDR3 totals 12 residues. The CDR3 loop is CAWSTTYNEQFF. CDR3 in DNA: TGTGCCTGGAGCACCACCTACAATGAGCAGTTCTTC.

This clone showed up just a few times. The sample holds other DNA sequences that translate to the same CDR3. The chain employs TRBV7-2 and TRBJ2-7, with D unclear. CDR3 length equals 11 residues. Germline-derived CDR1 and CDR2 are SGHTA and FQGNSA. The V end was cut by 4 bases, the J end by 7 bases, with 8 bases between. The CDR3 bases are TGTGCCAGCAGCTCCTCCCGGGAGCAGTACTTC. Translation gives CASSSSREQYF.

The rearrangement links TRBV15 to TRBJ2-2; possibly TRBD1 or TRBD2 for D (5 bases each). CDR1 LNHNV and CDR2 YYDKDF come from the germline V gene (reference sequence). V was cut by 3 bases and J by 4 bases, with 9 bases left in between. The CDR3 loop spans 14 amino acids. CDR3 sequence: CATSSREPTGELFF. The CDR3 region has the DNA TGTGCCACCAGCAGCAGGGAGCCCACCGGGGAGCTGTTTTTT.

This chain joins TRBV11-2 and TRBJ2-7; no clear D gene. The CDR3 contains 11 residues. The V gene's germline CDR1 is SGHAT and CDR2 FQNNGV. V gave up 5 bases and J gave up 2 bases, with 4 bases separating them. CDR3 sequence (DNA): TGTGCCAGCAGCGCCGCCTACGAGCAGTACTTC. Residues: CASSAAYEQYF.

J is TRBJ2-7 and V is TRBV7-2; D unresolved. Trimming took 0 bases from V and 2 from J, leaving 14 bases between them. The CDR3 covers 16 residues. Germline-derived CDR1 and CDR2 are SGHTA and FQGNSA. This CDR3 reads CASSLATVAQTYEQYF. The CDR3 region has the DNA TGTGCCAGCAGCTTAGCGACCGTAGCCCAGACCTACGAGCAGTACTTC. The entire variable domain, with the rest obtained from reference TRBV7-2 and TRBJ2-7, is as follows: GAGVSQSPSNKVTEKGKDVELRCDPISGHTALYWYRQSLGQGLEFLIYFQGNSAPDKSGLPSDRFSAERTGGSVSTLTIQRTQQEDSAVYLCASSLATVAQTYEQYFGPGTRLTVT.

V is TRBV30 and J is TRBJ2-1; 7 bases line up with TRBD1. This CDR3 has 13 amino acids. The trim removed 3 bases at V and 11 bases at J, leaving 10 bases unmatched. Per germline, CDR1 GTSNPN and CDR2 SVGIG (reference sequence). The CDR3 loop reads CAWSVKGGQQQFF. CDR3 coding DNA: TGTGCCTGGAGCGTAAAAGGGGGACAGCAGCAGTTCTTC.

The chain uses TRBV29-1 and TRBJ2-1; D may be TRBD1 or TRBD2 (5 bases each). Germline V gene lookup returns CDR1 SQVTM and CDR2 ANQGSEA. The CDR3 consists of 13 residues. The V and J ends lost 4 bases and 2 bases respectively, with 9 bases between them. CDR3 region: CSVARDPYNEQFF. For the CDR3, the DNA is TGCAGCGTTGCCAGGGACCCCTACAATGAGCAGTTCTTC.

This rearrangement joins TRBV7-6 to TRBJ2-3; 8 bases are shared with TRBD2. The V and J ends lost 4 bases and 0 bases, in that order; junction bases with no gene match: 6. Germline V gene sequence: CDR1 SGHVS, CDR2 FNYEAQ. There are 16 residues in the CDR3. Here the CDR3 DNA reads TGTGCCAGCAGCTCGGGTCGGGAGGGCAGCACAGATACGCAGTATTTT. Translating it yields CASSSGREGSTDTQYF. Based on the CDR3 plus reference TRBV7-6 and TRBJ2-3, the full variable domain is GAGVSQSPRYKVTKRGQDVALRCDPISGHVSLYWYRQALGQGPEFLTYFNYEAQQDKSGLPNDRFSAERPEGSISTLTIQRTEQRDSAMYRCASSSGREGSTDTQYFGPGTRLTVL.

The chain carries TRBV1 and TRBJ2-7; the D call in the table, TRBD2, was not verified against the DNA. TRBV1 is a known pseudogene. This CDR3 region has 21 residues. As DNA, the CDR3 is TGCACCAGCAGTCCCCGGGACTATCCGAATCTTTTGGTAGCGGGAGGGTACGAGCAGTACTTC. Its translation is CTSSPRDYPNLLVAGGYEQYF.

V is TRBV6-5 and J is TRBJ2-4, with D maybe TRBD2 (5 bases). CDR1 is MNHEY, CDR2 SVGAGI, per germline. Trimming removed 6 bases from V and 6 bases from J, with 9 bases in between. The CDR3 contains 12 residues. The CDR3 sequence: CASSWELNIQYF. The CDR3 coding sequence is TGTGCCAGCAGCTGGGAGCTAAACATTCAGTACTTC.

The genes are TRBV5-1 and TRBJ2-3, with D unclear. This CDR3 is built from 14 residues. Trimming left V 1 base short and J 3 bases short, with 9 bases between. The germline V gene encodes CDR1 SGHRS and CDR2 YFSETQ. CDR3 region: CASSLWSRTDTQYF. DNA of the CDR3: TGCGCCAGCAGCTTGTGGAGCAGAACAGATACGCAGTATTTT.

This clone was seen only once. J is TRBJ1-1 and V is TRBV10-3, with D unclear. Trimming took 7 bases from V and 7 from J, leaving 16 bases between them. Germline CDR1 and CDR2: ENHRY and SYGVKD. The CDR3 has 13 residues. CDR3 DNA sequence: TGTGCCATCATAGAAGAGGACGGATATGAAGCTTTCTTT. Amino acid sequence: CAIIEEDGYEAFF.

This clone turned up a few times. V and J are TRBV6-6 and TRBJ1-5; D remains unclear. The germline V gene has CDR1 MNHNY and CDR2 SVGAGI (reference sequence). This CDR3 contains 12 residues. The V end was cut by 0 bases, the J end by 15 bases, with 12 bases between. The chain's CDR3 is CASSYSKEQRHF. CDR3 in DNA: TGTGCCAGCAGTTACTCGAAGGAGCAGAGGCATTTT.

The chain employs TRBV6-5 and TRBJ2-3; D not resolved. The CDR3 consists of 12 residues. Trimming removed 11 bases at V and 0 bases at J, with 9 bases between. CDR1 and CDR2 (germline): MNHEY, SVGAGI. The DNA of the CDR3 is TGTGCCGTGGAGTCTAGCACAGATACGCAGTATTTT. Translating gives CAVESSTDTQYF.

This sequence joins TRBV30 and TRBJ1-5; maybe TRBD1 (5 bases). Trimming stripped 2 bases from V and 7 bases from J, with 12 bases between. From germline, CDR1 is GTSNPN and CDR2 SVGIG (reference sequence). The CDR3 covers 13 residues. This CDR3 is CAWSQGGVQPQHF. The CDR3 bases are TGTGCCTGGAGTCAGGGAGGGGTCCAGCCCCAGCATTTT.

This clone was seen only a few times. The J gene is TRBJ2-6, the V gene TRBV5-4, with D maybe TRBD2 (5 bases). The CDR3 is made up of 16 amino acids. V was cut by 3 bases and J by 0 bases, with 10 bases left in between. Germline CDR1 reads SGHNT; CDR2 reads YYREEE (reference sequence). CDR3 nucleotide sequence: TGTGCCAGCAGCTCCACGGGGAGCTCTGGGGCCAACGTCCTGACTTTC. It translates to CASSSTGSSGANVLTF. The full variable domain, with the rest looked up from reference TRBV5-4 and TRBJ2-6, is ETGVTQSPTHLIKTRGQQVTLRCSSQSGHNTVSWYQQALGQGPQFIFQYYREEENGRGNFPPRFSGLQFPNYSSELNVNALELDDSALYLCASSSTGSSGANVLTFGAGSRLTVL.

V and J are TRBV25-1 and TRBJ2-7, with 12 bases matching TRBD1. This CDR3 spans 15 amino acids. The germline CDR1 and CDR2 sequences are MGHDK and SYGVNS. V trimming: 6 bases; J trimming: 7 bases; junction bases outside the gene matches: 10. The CDR3 DNA reads TGTGCCAGCAGCATACCCGGGACAGGGGGCCGGGAGCAGTACTTC. It yields the protein CASSIPGTGGREQYF.